The 7 T cell receptor beta chains given below trace back to one sample, sequenced in a study of T cells in Graves' hyperthyroidism and ophthalmopathy. The source material, RNA transcripts, was used to amplify TCR beta CDR3 regions. Primed by the HTBI set, a first-round RT-PCR was run on the TCR CDR3. TCRdb re-derived calls from the multiplex PCR reads in MiXCR, one entry per CDR3 protein. The sample shows about 420,000 distinct CDR3 sequences, roughly an eighth of them seen only once. Sequencing input: blood. The receptors here all came from a woman aged 18-35 years with Graves' hyperthyroidism.

The sample holds a few counts of this clonotype. The CDR3 here is CASNFSGIGQPQHF. CDR3 nucleotide sequence: TGTGCCAGCAATTTCTCAGGGATAGGTCAGCCCCAGCATTTT. V usage is TRBV12-3 or TRBV12-4 and J usage is TRBJ1-5, with D perhaps TRBD1 (5 bases). The CDR3 has 14 amino acids. V was trimmed by 7 bases and J by 6 bases, leaving 16 bases between them.

This clonotype was seen at least ten times. V and J are TRBV6-2 or TRBV6-3 and TRBJ1-1; D remains unclear. This CDR3 is built from 13 residues. V lost 6 bases, J lost 5 bases, and 13 bases lay in between. Germline lookup yields CDR1 MNHEY and CDR2 SVGEGT. This CDR3 reads CASSQSLGTEAFF. For the CDR3, the DNA is TGTGCCAGCAGCCAGTCGCTTGGGACTGAAGCTTTCTTT.

This clonotype was detected many times. The V and J genes are TRBV7-9 and TRBJ2-7, with a possible D match to TRBD2 (7 bases). This CDR3 region has 15 residues. CDR1 is SEHNR, CDR2 FQNEAQ, per germline (reference sequence). V was clipped by 5 bases and J by 7 bases, with 21 bases between them. Here the CDR3 reads CASSPTTGGVEEQYF. CDR3 sequence (DNA): TGTGCCAGCAGCCCCACTACGGGGGGCGTAGAGGAGCAGTACTTC. Combining the CDR3 with reference TRBV7-9 and TRBJ2-7 gives the whole variable domain DTGVSQNPRHKITKRGQNVTFRCDPISEHNRLYWYRQTLGQGPEFLTYFQNEAQLEKSRLLSDRFSAERPKGSFSTLEIQRTEQGDSAMYLCASSPTTGGVEEQYFGPGTRLTVT.

The sample holds a few counts of this clonotype. The chain has TRBV19 and TRBJ2-1; 14 nucleotides line up with TRBD2. This CDR3 comprises 15 residues. The V and J ends lost 7 bases and 6 bases, in that order; junction bases with no gene match: 5. Germline CDR1 LNHDA, CDR2 SQIVND (reference sequence). CDR3 DNA: TGTGCCAGTATGGTGGGGACTAGCGGGAGCAATGAGCAGTTCTTC. It translates to CASMVGTSGSNEQFF.

The rearrangement links TRBV9 to TRBJ2-3; D not certain. Looked up from germline, CDR1 is SGDLS and CDR2 is YYNGEE. CDR3 length equals 16 residues. Trimming shortened V by 0 bases and J by 0 bases, and 11 bases separated the two germline ends. CDR3 in amino acids: CASSVASRPSTDTQYF. As DNA, the CDR3 is TGTGCCAGCAGCGTAGCATCTAGACCTAGCACAGATACGCAGTATTTT.

This clonotype was seen a few times. The chain uses TRBV19 and TRBJ1-5, with D perhaps matching TRBD1 (5 bases). This CDR3 region has 15 residues. Germline CDR1 reads LNHDA; CDR2 reads SQIVND (reference sequence). Deletions cut 5 bases from V and 4 bases from J, with 15 bases between. CDR3 coding DNA: TGTGCCAGTAGTCCGGGGGTGGACCTGAATCAGCCCCAGCATTTT. This gives the protein CASSPGVDLNQPQHF.

This clonotype appeared many times. This rearrangement joins TRBV30 to TRBJ1-1; D is unresolved. The V end lost 2 bases, the J end lost 0 bases, and 13 bases lay between the germline ends. In germline, CDR1 is GTSNPN, CDR2 SVGIG (reference sequence). The CDR3 is 15 amino acids. The CDR3 region has the DNA TGTGCCTGGAGTTCCGAAGGACGGATGAACACTGAAGCTTTCTTT. This translates into CAWSSEGRMNTEAFF.